A selection of T cell receptor beta chains follows, all from one sample in a study of blood T cell repertoires in COVID-19. The repertoire was sequenced with immunoSEQ multiplex PCR; TCRdb's copy has only in-frame clones and lacks some. The repertoire consists of under 250,000 clones, with over 60% occurring once and the leading ten covering approximately 7.2%. The sample comprised peripheral blood. These receptors all come from an older woman with acute or convalescent COVID-19. The CDR3 runs from the conserved cysteine through the conserved F or W. The D gene is left open where the match is weak. A row's size may be missing; if present it is once, few, many or a size class.

D: -
V: TRBV5-5
size: -
J: TRBJ1-2
CDR3: CASSLSQGNGYTF
DNA: TGTGCCAGCAGCTTGAGCCAGGGGAATGGCTACACCTTC

D: -
V: TRBV9
size: -
J: TRBJ2-2
CDR3: CASSVTFGSPNTGELFF
DNA: TGTGCCAGCAGCGTAACCTTCGGGAGTCCGAACACCGGGGAGCTGTTTTTT

D: -
V: TRBV9
size: -
J: TRBJ2-5
CDR3: CASSVQGGETQYF
DNA: TGTGCCAGCAGCGTGCAGGGCGGAGAGACCCAGTACTTC

D: TRBD1
V: TRBV18
size: -
J: TRBJ2-3
CDR3: CASSRGTGRTDTQYF
DNA: TGTGCCAGCTCACGAGGGACAGGGCGCACAGATACGCAGTATTTT

D: TRBD2
V: TRBV15
size: -
J: TRBJ2-5
CDR3: CATSGYLAGVKETQYF
DNA: TGTGCCACCAGCGGATATCTAGCGGGGGTGAAAGAGACCCAGTACTTC

D: TRBD1
V: TRBV10-1
size: -
J: TRBJ2-5
CDR3: CASSPVLGQAETQYF
DNA: TGCGCCAGCAGTCCCGTTCTGGGACAGGCGGAGACCCAGTACTTC

D: -
V: TRBV19
size: -
J: TRBJ1-2
CDR3: CASSIDRQPLYGYTF
DNA: TGTGCCAGTAGTATCGACAGGCAGCCGCTATATGGCTACACCTTC

D: TRBD2
V: TRBV9
size: -
J: TRBJ2-1
CDR3: CASSASRAGGLNEQFF
DNA: TGTGCCAGCAGCGCCTCCCGCGCGGGGGGACTGAATGAGCAGTTCTTC

D: TRBD2
V: TRBV27
size: -
J: TRBJ2-2
CDR3: CASSLYLLAGGAGELFF
DNA: TGTGCCAGCAGTTTGTACCTTCTAGCGGGGGGCGCCGGGGAGCTGTTTTTT

D: TRBD1
V: TRBV5-8
size: -
J: TRBJ1-6
CDR3: CASRQHDWTGANSPLHF
DNA: TGTGCCAGCAGACAACACGACTGGACAGGGGCGAATTCACCCCTCCACTTT

D: TRBD1
V: TRBV25-1
size: -
J: TRBJ2-3
CDR3: CASAGTGGRTDTQYF
DNA: TGTGCCAGCGCCGGGACAGGGGGCCGCACAGATACGCAGTATTTT

D: -
V: TRBV4-1
size: -
J: TRBJ2-5
CDR3: CASSRGTEETQYF
DNA: TGCGCCAGCAGCCGCGGGACAGAAGAGACCCAGTACTTC

D: TRBD1
V: TRBV10-3
size: -
J: TRBJ2-5
CDR3: CAISSGQGYQETQYF
DNA: TGTGCCATCTCCTCGGGACAGGGGTACCAAGAGACCCAGTACTTC

D: -
V: TRBV6-5
size: -
J: TRBJ2-5
CDR3: CASSLGRAQGTQYF
DNA: TGTGCCAGCAGCTTGGGCAGGGCTCAGGGGACCCAGTACTTC

D: -
V: TRBV9
size: -
J: TRBJ2-5
CDR3: CASSVAVQETQYF
DNA: TGTGCCAGCAGCGTAGCGGTCCAAGAGACCCAGTACTTC

D: -
V: TRBV29-1
size: -
J: TRBJ1-5
CDR3: CSVGGPTADQPQHF
DNA: TGCAGCGTTGGGGGCCCGACAGCAGATCAGCCCCAGCATTTT

D: TRBD2
V: TRBV4-2
size: -
J: TRBJ2-1
CDR3: CASSQGSSGGFNEQFF
DNA: TGTGCCAGCAGCCAAGGTTCGAGCGGGGGGTTCAATGAGCAGTTCTTC

D: -
V: TRBV24-1
size: -
J: TRBJ1-5
CDR3: CATSGQSNQPQHF
DNA: TGTGCCACCAGCGGACAGTCTAATCAGCCCCAGCATTTT

D: TRBD1
V: TRBV3-1/TRBV3-2
size: -
J: TRBJ1-5
CDR3: CASSRTGNQPQHF
DNA: TGTGCCAGCAGCCGGACAGGGAATCAGCCCCAGCATTTT

D: TRBD1
V: TRBV29-1
size: once
J: TRBJ1-1
CDR3: CSVGRDRGGAEAFF
DNA: TGCAGCGTTGGGAGGGACAGGGGAGGGGCTGAAGCTTTCTTT

D: TRBD2
V: TRBV7-8
size: few
J: TRBJ2-3
CDR3: CASSLVGGTSIPDTQYF
DNA: TGTGCCAGCAGCTTAGTCGGAGGGACTAGTATCCCAGATACGCAGTATTTT

D: -
V: TRBV24-1
size: once
J: TRBJ2-2
CDR3: CATRGTLNTGELFF
DNA: TGTGCCACGAGGGGGACACTGAACACCGGGGAGCTGTTTTTT

D: TRBD1
V: TRBV6-2/TRBV6-3
size: -
J: TRBJ2-3
CDR3: CASSYEWDRSTDTQYF
DNA: TGTGCCAGCAGTTACGAGTGGGACAGAAGCACAGATACGCAGTATTTT

D: TRBD2
V: TRBV30
size: -
J: TRBJ2-3
CDR3: CAWTGTTTDTQYF
DNA: TGTGCCTGGACCGGGACTACCACAGATACGCAGTATTTT

D: -
V: TRBV7-9
size: -
J: TRBJ2-5
CDR3: CASSFTREGQETQYF
DNA: TGTGCCAGCAGCTTCACCAGGGAAGGCCAAGAGACCCAGTACTTC

D: TRBD1
V: TRBV7-7
size: -
J: TRBJ1-4
CDR3: CASSPAWDSAGKLFF
DNA: TGTGCCAGCAGCCCTGCCTGGGACAGTGCTGGGAAACTGTTTTTT

D: -
V: TRBV12-3/TRBV12-4
size: -
J: TRBJ2-1
CDR3: CASGHSGNEQFF
DNA: TGTGCCAGCGGCCATAGCGGCAATGAGCAGTTCTTC

D: TRBD1
V: TRBV28
size: -
J: TRBJ1-5
CDR3: CASSPGQFNQPQHF
DNA: TGTGCCAGCAGTCCGGGACAGTTCAATCAGCCCCAGCATTTT

D: TRBD1
V: TRBV7-8
size: -
J: TRBJ2-5
CDR3: CASSLGQGPETQYF
DNA: TGTGCCAGCAGCTTAGGACAGGGTCCAGAGACCCAGTACTTC

D: -
V: TRBV9
size: -
J: TRBJ2-2
CDR3: CASSVASTNTGELFF
DNA: TGTGCCAGCAGCGTAGCTAGCACGAACACCGGGGAGCTGTTTTTT

D: -
V: TRBV6-1
size: -
J: TRBJ1-6
CDR3: CASSDGAYSPLHF
DNA: TGTGCCAGCAGTGATGGGGCCTATTCACCCCTCCACTTT

D: -
V: TRBV29-1
size: -
J: TRBJ2-7
CDR3: CSVAEPGNFYEQYF
DNA: TGCAGCGTTGCGGAGCCAGGGAACTTCTACGAGCAGTACTTC

D: -
V: TRBV12-3/TRBV12-4
size: -
J: TRBJ1-4
CDR3: CASSLEFRGKLFF
DNA: TGTGCCAGCAGTCTTGAGTTTAGGGGAAAACTGTTTTTT

D: TRBD2
V: TRBV10-3
size: -
J: TRBJ2-7
CDR3: CAISEGTSGVYEQYF
DNA: TGTGCCATCAGTGAAGGGACTAGCGGGGTATACGAGCAGTACTTC

D: -
V: TRBV2
size: -
J: TRBJ1-2
CDR3: CASSVVQGGDGYTF
DNA: TGTGCCAGCAGTGTCGTACAGGGAGGGGATGGCTACACCTTC

D: TRBD1
V: TRBV6-4
size: -
J: TRBJ2-1
CDR3: CASSLWDRVGNEQFF
DNA: TGTGCCAGCAGTCTTTGGGACAGGGTCGGGAATGAGCAGTTCTTC

D: -
V: TRBV5-6
size: -
J: TRBJ1-5
CDR3: CASSLGQVLPGHQPQHF
DNA: TGTGCCAGCAGCTTGGGTCAGGTCCTTCCAGGCCATCAGCCCCAGCATTTT

D: TRBD2
V: TRBV6-6
size: -
J: TRBJ2-1
CDR3: CASSPRTSGGAGNEQFF
DNA: TGTGCCAGCAGTCCTCGGACTAGCGGGGGGGCGGGGAATGAGCAGTTCTTC